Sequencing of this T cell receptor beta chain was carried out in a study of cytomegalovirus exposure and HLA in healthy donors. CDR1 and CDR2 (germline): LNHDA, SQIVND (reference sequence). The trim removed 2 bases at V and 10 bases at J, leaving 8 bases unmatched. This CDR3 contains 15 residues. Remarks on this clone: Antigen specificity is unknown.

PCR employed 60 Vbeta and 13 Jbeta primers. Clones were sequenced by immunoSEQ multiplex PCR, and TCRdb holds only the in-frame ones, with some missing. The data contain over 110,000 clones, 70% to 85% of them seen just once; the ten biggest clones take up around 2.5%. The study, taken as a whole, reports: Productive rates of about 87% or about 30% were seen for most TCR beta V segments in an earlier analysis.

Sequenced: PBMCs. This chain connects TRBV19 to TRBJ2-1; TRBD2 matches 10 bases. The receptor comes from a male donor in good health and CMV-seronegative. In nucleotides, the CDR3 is TGTGCCAGTAGTATACGGGCTAGCGGGAGTGGGGAGCAGTTCTTC. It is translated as CASSIRASGSGEQFF.